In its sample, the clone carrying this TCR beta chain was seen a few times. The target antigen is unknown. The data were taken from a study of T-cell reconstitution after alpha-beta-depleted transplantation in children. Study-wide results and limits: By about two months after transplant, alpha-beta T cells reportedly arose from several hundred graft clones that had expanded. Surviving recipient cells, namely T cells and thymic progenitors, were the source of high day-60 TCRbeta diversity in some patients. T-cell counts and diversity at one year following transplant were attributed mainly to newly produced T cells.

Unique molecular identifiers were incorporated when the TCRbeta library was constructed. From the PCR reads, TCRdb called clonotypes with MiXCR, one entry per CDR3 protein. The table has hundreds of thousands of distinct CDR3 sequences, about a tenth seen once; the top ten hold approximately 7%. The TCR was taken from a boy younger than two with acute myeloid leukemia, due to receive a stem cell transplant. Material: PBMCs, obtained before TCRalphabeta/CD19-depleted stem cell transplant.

The CDR3 region has the DNA TGTGCCAGCAGCCCCGCCGGCACAGGGGATAAGCAGTACTTC. Residues: CASSPAGTGDKQYF. The chain employs TRBV7-9 and TRBJ2-7, with 7 nucleotides matching TRBD1. This CDR3 region has 14 residues. Trimming at V came to 5 bases and at J to 8 bases, leaving 12 bases not matched to a gene. Germline V gene data show CDR1 as SEHNR and CDR2 as FQNEAQ (reference sequence).